These T cell receptor beta chains were read from a single sample in a study of blood T cell repertoires in COVID-19. Using immunoSEQ multiplex PCR, the repertoire was profiled, and TCRdb retains in-frame clones only, with some absent. The data hold about 260,000 clones, with around nine tenths observed a single time. Sequencing was carried out using peripheral blood. These TCRs come from a woman in her fifties or sixties with COVID-19, enrolled during active disease. The CDR3 runs from the conserved cysteine through the conserved F or W. A D gene is named only where the DNA matches it firmly. Not all rows give a size; the values are once, few, many and, for expanded clones, a class.

TRBJ2-7 - TRBD2 TRBV19 CASTPGRGPYEQYF TGTGCCAGTACACCCGGGAGGGGACCCTACGAGCAGTACTTC
TRBJ1-1 few TRBD1 TRBV18 CASSPTGQGDTFF TGTGCCAGCTCACCCACCGGACAGGGGGATACTTTCTTT
TRBJ1-5 - - TRBV28 CASSFARNSNQPQHF TGTGCCAGCAGTTTTGCCAGAAATAGCAATCAGCCCCAGCATTTT
TRBJ2-1 - TRBD2 TRBV2 CASRPASGGYYNEQFF TGTGCCAGCAGACCAGCTAGCGGGGGTTACTACAATGAGCAGTTCTTC
TRBJ2-7 - TRBD2 TRBV6-5 CASRPGGRYEQYF TGTGCCAGCAGACCGGGAGGGCGGTACGAGCAGTACTTC
TRBJ1-2 - TRBD1 TRBV2 CASSGQGQAVRGGYTF TGTGCCAGCAGTGGACAGGGGCAGGCCGTCCGTGGTGGCTACACCTTC
TRBJ2-1 once TRBD2 TRBV2 CASTGTSGAYNEQFF TGTGCCAGCACCGGGACTAGCGGAGCCTACAATGAGCAGTTCTTC
TRBJ1-5 - - TRBV7-8 CASSLGSRHPNQPQHF TGTGCCAGCAGCTTAGGATCTCGACACCCGAATCAGCCCCAGCATTTT
TRBJ1-3 - - TRBV30 CAWRQNSGNTIYF TGTGCCTGGAGGCAGAACTCTGGAAACACCATATATTTT
TRBJ2-3 once TRBD2 TRBV5-1 CASSFRGSGSADTQYF TGCGCCAGCAGCTTCCGGGGTAGCGGGAGCGCAGATACGCAGTATTTT